The rows below give T cell receptor beta chains drawn from one sample of a study of beta chain features in type 1 diabetes. Produced via immunoSEQ multiplex PCR; TCRdb's table is partial and in-frame only. The sample lists a few hundred thousand clones, about 15% occurring once. Specimen: naive CD4+ T cells from blood. The receptors were sampled from a woman younger than 35 in good health. The CDR3 runs from the conserved cysteine through the conserved F or W. The listing skips clone size in some rows; elsewhere it reads once, few, many or a size class.

TRBV30 | . | CAWSVREGGETQYF
TRBV9 | few | CASSVVAGGYEQYF
TRBV27 | few | CASSTPTSGRAGEQYF
TRBV7-2 | few | CASSSLTGVARGYTF
TRBV29-1 | few | CSVTTPGQGVLPSTDTQYF
TRBV6-5 | . | CASSKTLAARGYF
TRBV9 | . | CASSVRGIQETQYF
TRBV5-1 | few | CASSLIASGNTEAFF
TRBV4-1 | few | CASSQGGTNNEQFF
TRBV29-1 | few | CSVEDSRISGNTIYF
TRBV13 | few | CASSWGQINYGYTF
TRBV27 | few | CASSSQGAGQPQHF
TRBV6-5 | few | CASSYGPSGVTDTQYF
TRBV11-1 | few | CASSLWSTSGYNEQFF
TRBV19 | . | CASSIRLAKETQYF
TRBV2 | few | CASREMAGNTIYF
TRBV4-1 | once | CASSQGEGWYGYTF
TRBV28 | . | CASSLIGTGFGNTIYF
TRBV13 | . | CASSSYPSGRSYEQYF
TRBV30 | few | CAWSIESSYEQYF
TRBV7-2 | . | CASSFAVSNTEAFF
TRBV4-2 | few | CASSHDSSGANVLTF
TRBV18 | few | CASSPDLETGGTYGYTF
TRBV4-3 | . | CASSHRSNSGANVLTF
TRBV9 | . | CASSVSGSVADTQYF
TRBV7-6 | . | CASSTDRANYGYTF
TRBV2 | . | CASSEVGGVNQPQHF
TRBV4-3 | few | CASSQDWAATQPQHF
TRBV6-5 | few | CASSYSNRGNEQFF
TRBV19 | few | CASSWAEGGYTF
TRBV4-1 | few | CASSDRDRGRASNQPQHF
TRBV10-3 | few | CAIRAHMDGYTF
TRBV4-2 | . | CASSQMEVYYGYTF
TRBV15 | few | CATSFVPEQYF
TRBV18 | few | CASSLIESGAGSYEQYF
TRBV5-6 | . | CASRPLGQVDTEAFF
TRBV15 | few | CATSKMDRGLYGYTF
TRBV14 | . | CASSQLGTGPYEQYF
TRBV21-1 | . | CATSGLAPIWGTQYF
TRBV28 | few | CASSPPYYEQYF
TRBV5-4 | . | CASSLGLANEQFF
TRBV18 | . | CASSTLAGIYNEQFF
TRBV6-1 | few | CASSEAPGTSVDIQYF
TRBV15 | . | CATSPRRQGGSTDTQYF
TRBV5-1 | few | CASSQGYEQYF